The clone carrying this T cell receptor (beta chain) was counted between two and nine times. Its antigen is undetermined. The conserved phenylalanine or tryptophan normally closing the CDR3 is absent here, so this likely arose from a read error. The DNA is left out, because the CDR3 cannot be placed on it with certainty; the CDR3 is given as TCRdb lists it. This record comes from a study of breast tumors, draining lymph nodes, adjacent tissues. Study-wide results and limits: Tumors had less TCR diversity than lymph nodes, more than nontumor tissue. That most tumor T cells come from lymph nodes remained unproven.

The CDR3 has 8 residues if both end residues are counted. Germline CDR1 is MGHRA and CDR2 is YSYEKL. TCRdb reprocessed the multiplex PCR reads with MiXCR, giving one entry per CDR3 protein. This sample has tens of thousands of distinct CDR3 sequences; roughly 39% occur once, and the top ten carry about 10%. The source of this sequence is a female donor with breast cancer. Some clones in this sample may be carry-over from other donors' samples. The sequenced material came from breast tumor tissue. The chain joins TRBV4-1 to TRBJ2-7; the table's D call, TRBD2, was not checked against the DNA. The CDR3: CASSQIAG.